This T cell receptor (beta chain) is from a study of blood T cell repertoires in COVID-19. This CDR3 comprises 17 residues. Trimming left V 2 bases short and J 3 bases short, with 14 bases between. Germline CDR1 is LGHNA and CDR2 is YNFKEQ. Data came from immunoSEQ multiplex PCR; TCRdb stores just in-frame clones and leaves some out. Of hundreds of thousands of clones in the sample, 80% to 90% were seen once. This sequence originates from a woman under 30 who had recovered from COVID-19. V usage is TRBV4-2 and J usage is TRBJ1-6, with D possibly being TRBD1 (5 bases). The sequenced sample consisted of PBMCs or T cells enriched from blood (not recorded which). The CDR3 DNA sequence: TGTGCCAGCAGCCAAACAGGCGCAGGGCACTATAATTCACCCCTCCACTTT. As protein: CASSQTGAGHYNSPLHF.